The rows below give T cell receptor beta chains drawn from one sample of a study of kidney transplant recipient with SARS-CoV-2 infection. TCRdb re-analysed the reads in MiXCR, keeping a single row per CDR3 protein. Altogether 250,000 or so distinct CDR3 sequences are present, about 28% being singletons, with the ten largest covering nearly 7.5%. Sequenced material: a blood sample, taken at baseline and around day 110 from a kidney transplant recipient. Source of these receptors: a male patient between 25 and 39 years old who had COVID-19 and was a kidney transplant recipient. T cells may partly derive from the graft donor. Each CDR3 is given with its conserved first and last residue. Fields, in order: clone size, CDR3 length, D gene, V gene, J gene, CDR3 DNA, CDR3 protein. The D gene is left open where the match is weak. A clone size is listed for some rows: how often the clone was seen (once, few, many), or a class if it is expanded.

many,13,-,TRBV11-2,TRBJ2-3,TGTGCCAGCAGCTTAGAAAGGCGGAATACGCAGTATTTT,CASSLERRNTQYF
many,17,-,TRBV6-5,TRBJ1-2,TGTGCCAGCAGTTGGGTGAGCTCTATGCGAAAGACCTATGGCTACACCTTC,CASSWVSSMRKTYGYTF
many,16,-,TRBV20-1,TRBJ1-2,TGCAGTGCTTTATCTCTGCTGTTTCGAAAGACCTATGGCTACACCTTC,CSALSLLFRKTYGYTF
few,19,TRBD2,TRBV2,TRBJ2-2,TGTGCCAGCGCCCAGCCGGGGGGTAGCGGGGGGTCCAACACCGGGGAGCTGTTTTTT,CASAQPGGSGGSNTGELFF
many,15,-,TRBV4-2,TRBJ2-5,TGTGCCAGCAGCCTCCAATCAGGGATCCAAGAGACCCAGTACTTC,CASSLQSGIQETQYF
many,16,-,TRBV5-6,TRBJ1-2,TGTGCCAGCTCACACTACAATAGTCGAAAGACCTATGGCTACACCTTC,CASSHYNSRKTYGYTF
many,17,-,TRBV3-1,TRBJ1-1,TGTGCCAGCAGCCGTCTCTGTCCCATTTCAATTCGCACTGAAGCTTTCTTT,CASSRLCPISIRTEAFF
many,14,-,TRBV28,TRBJ2-7,TGTGCCAACAGTCCGGCAGGACACCTCTACGAGCAGTACTTC,CANSPAGHLYEQYF
-,16,-,TRBV5-5,TRBJ1-4,TGTGCCAGCAGCTTGACGCTTGAGGAACTTAATGAAAAACTGTTTTTT,CASSLTLEELNEKLFF
few,15,-,TRBV27,TRBJ1-6,TGTGCCAGCAGTCCGCAGGGGTACCCCACTTTATCCCTCCACTTT,CASSPQGYPTLSLHF
many,14,-,TRBV9,TRBJ2-7,TGTGCCAGCAGCGTTTCCCATAGCTCCTACGAGCAGTACTTC,CASSVSHSSYEQYF
many,9,-,TRBV2,TRBJ1-5,TGTGCCAGCGGTCAGCCCCAGCATTTT,CASGQPQHF
many,15,TRBD1,TRBV6-2/TRBV6-3,TRBJ1-5,TGTGCCAGCAGGTATGGACAGGGCGAAGGTCAGCCCCAGCATTTT,CASRYGQGEGQPQHF
few,15,TRBD2,TRBV10-3,TRBJ2-1,TGTGCCATCAGTGCGGGAGACACGGGAGGGACTGAGCAGTTCTTC,CAISAGDTGGTEQFF
once,15,-,TRBV11-2,TRBJ2-7,TGTGCCAGCAGCTTCGGGATTAGCGGTCCCTACGAGCAGTACTTC,CASSFGISGPYEQYF
many,13,-,TRBV2,TRBJ2-1,TGTGCCAGCAGTGTTCAAGGGTTCGGTGAGCAGTTCTTC,CASSVQGFGEQFF
few,16,-,TRBV8-2,TRBJ1-2,TGTGGCAGTATGGTGGATGATAGCCGAAAGACCTATGGCTACACCTTC,CGSMVDDSRKTYGYTF
-,13,-,TRBV11-3,TRBJ2-1,TGTGCCAGCAGCTTATTTTCGGGTTTTGAGCAGTTCTTC,CASSLFSGFEQFF
many,13,-,TRBV9,TRBJ1-2,TGTGCCAGCAGCGTAGACGGAAACTATGGCTACACCTTC,CASSVDGNYGYTF
many,14,-,TRBV28,TRBJ1-1,TGTGCCAGCAGTTCCGTTGGGGGGGGACCTGAAGCTTTCTTT,CASSSVGGGPEAFF
many,13,TRBD1,TRBV6-5,TRBJ1-2,TGTGCCAGCAACAGGGGCCCCAACTATGGCTACACCTTC,CASNRGPNYGYTF
many,17,-,TRBV7-7,TRBJ1-2,TGTGCCAGCAGCAGGAGGGATAAGTGCCGAAAGACCTATGGCTACACCTTC,CASSRRDKCRKTYGYTF
-,17,-,TRBV11-3,TRBJ1-2,TGTGCCAGCAGCTCCGCAGCCGATCTCGGAAAGACCTATGGCTACACCTTC,CASSSAADLGKTYGYTF
many,15,-,TRBV10-3,TRBJ2-6,TGTGCCATCACCTCAGGCCTCTCTGGGGCCAACGTCCTGACTTTC,CAITSGLSGANVLTF
many,14,-,TRBV6-5,TRBJ1-2,TGTGCCAGTGGAGAGCGGCAGCTTAACTATGGCTACACCTTC,CASGERQLNYGYTF
many,15,TRBD1,TRBV20-1,TRBJ2-7,TGCAGTGCTAGAAGCCCGGACAGGGGGCCGGGGGAGCAGTACTTC,CSARSPDRGPGEQYF
many,14,TRBD1,TRBV20-1,TRBJ2-7,TGCAGTGCTAGGAGTTTGACAGGGTTAACGGAGCAGTACTTC,CSARSLTGLTEQYF
few,14,-,TRBV6-5,TRBJ2-5,TGTGCCAGCAGTTACTCGGACAGCGAAGAGACCCAGTACTTC,CASSYSDSEETQYF
-,16,-,TRBV20-1,TRBJ2-3,TGCAGTGCTAGGCCCCCCCGAGGCTCTAGCACAGATACGCAGTATTTT,CSARPPRGSSTDTQYF
many,14,-,TRBV6-1,TRBJ1-1,TGTGCCAGCAGTGAACAGGTTAAAGACACTGAAGCTTTCTTT,CASSEQVKDTEAFF
many,17,-,TRBV6-9,TRBJ1-2,TGTGCCAGCAGTGAATGTGGGCCTTACGGAAAGACCTATGGCTACACCTTC,CASSECGPYGKTYGYTF
many,14,-,TRBV5-1,TRBJ1-4,TGCGCCAGCAGCCCCCAGGGCCGAGGGGAAAAACTGTTTTTT,CASSPQGRGEKLFF
many,15,-,TRBV4-1,TRBJ2-5,TGCGCCAGCAGCCTCGACCCTACAGGGTTAGAGACCCAGTACTTC,CASSLDPTGLETQYF
many,17,-,TRBV3-1,TRBJ1-1,TGTGCCAGCAGCGGACCGTATCCCATTTCAATTCGCACTGAAGCTTTCTTT,CASSGPYPISIRTEAFF
-,17,-,TRBV10-1,TRBJ1-2,TGCGCCAGCGGTGACGCCCTAAGATCGCGAAAGACCTATGGCTGCACCTTC,CASGDALRSRKTYGCTF
-,17,-,TRBV7-6,TRBJ1-2,TGTGCCAGCAGCAATAAGTTTGAATCTCGAAAGACCTATGGCTACACCTTC,CASSNKFESRKTYGYTF
-,15,TRBD2,TRBV4-1,TRBJ2-3,TGCGCCAGCAGCCAACTAGCGGGAGTGGCAGATACGCAGTATTTT,CASSQLAGVADTQYF
-,16,-,TRBV7-2,TRBJ1-2,TGTGCCAGCAGCCCCCGGGACACCGCTCCTAACTATGGCTACACCTTC,CASSPRDTAPNYGYTF
-,14,-,TRBV20-1,TRBJ2-1,TGCAGTGTCGCAAAGACGAGCTCCTACAATGAGCAGTTCTTC,CSVAKTSSYNEQFF
many,19,TRBD2,TRBV3-1,TRBJ2-1,TGTGCCAGCAGCCATCATAAAGCGGGAGGCTACTACTATCCTAATGAGCAGTTCTTC,CASSHHKAGGYYYPNEQFF
-,14,-,TRBV6-5,TRBJ2-3,TGTGCCAGCAGTTACGCGCGCCGCACAGATACGCAGTATTTT,CASSYARRTDTQYF
-,15,-,TRBV19,TRBJ1-1,TGTGCCAGTAGTATTTTTCCAGGCATGAACACTGAAGCTTTCTTT,CASSIFPGMNTEAFF
many,15,TRBD1,TRBV9,TRBJ2-1,TGTGCCAGCAGCGCGGGACAGGGTCTTTACAATGAGCAGTTCTTC,CASSAGQGLYNEQFF
many,13,-,TRBV28,TRBJ2-6,TGTGCCAGCAGTTTTCCTGGGGCCAACGTCCTGACTTTC,CASSFPGANVLTF
-,17,-,TRBV11-1,TRBJ2-2,TGTGCCAGCAGCTCCGAGGACTGGGGTAGCCCCCCCGGGGAGCTGTTTTTT,CASSSEDWGSPPGELFF
many,13,-,TRBV20-1,TRBJ1-2,TGCAGTGCGAGAAGGGATTCCAACTATGGCTACACCTTC,CSARRDSNYGYTF
many,15,-,TRBV19,TRBJ1-2,TGTGCCAGTAGTATATTCGGGTCCAGGGACTATGGCTACACCTTC,CASSIFGSRDYGYTF
many,17,-,TRBV6-5,TRBJ1-2,TGTGCCAGCAGTATGGAGGTCTCTATGCGAAAGACCTATGGCTACACCTTC,CASSMEVSMRKTYGYTF
many,19,-,TRBV7-5,TRBJ1-2,-,CISVPEVVLEVGKTYGYTF
many,16,-,TRBV8-2,TRBJ1-2,TGTGGCAGTACGGCACCTGATAGCCGAAAGACCTATGGCTACACCTTC,CGSTAPDSRKTYGYTF
-,16,-,TRBV21-1,TRBJ2-3,TGTACCAGCAGCAAAGCCCGGGGATTTAACACAGATACGCAGTATTTT,CTSSKARGFNTDTQYF
once,12,TRBD2,TRBV6-6,TRBJ2-5,TGTGCCGGCGGGAGCTTCGGAGGGACCCAGTACTTC,CAGGSFGGTQYF
-,15,TRBD1,TRBV5-1,TRBJ1-3,TGCGCCAGCAGCTCAAGGACAGGGGAAGGAAACACCATATATTTT,CASSSRTGEGNTIYF
many,12,-,TRBV3-2,TRBJ2-7,TGTGCCAGCAGCCAAGGGTCCCTGGAGCAGTACTTC,CASSQGSLEQYF
few,16,TRBD1,TRBV7-9,TRBJ2-4,TGTGCCAGCAGCCCCCGGGACAGGGGAGCCAAAAACATTCAGTACTTC,CASSPRDRGAKNIQYF
-,16,-,TRBV28,TRBJ2-1,TGTGCCAGCAGTTTAGTTCCCCGGGCAGACTGCAATGAGCAGTTCTTC,CASSLVPRADCNEQFF
many,18,TRBD2,TRBV6-5,TRBJ2-7,TGTGCCAGCAGTTACGCCGCTGGAGGAACTAGCGGCTCCTACGAGCAGTACTTC,CASSYAAGGTSGSYEQYF
many,13,-,TRBV2,TRBJ2-7,TGTGCCAGCAGCGAAGCGGTTGCCTACGAGCAGTACTTC,CASSEAVAYEQYF
many,15,TRBD1,TRBV30,TRBJ1-1,TGTGCCTGGAACGACAGACAGGGGGGGGACACTGAAGCTTTCTTT,CAWNDRQGGDTEAFF